These 13 T cell receptor beta chains were sequenced from one sample in a study of T cell repertoires in cytomegalovirus infection. MiXCR, run by TCRdb on the reads, gives a single entry per CDR3 protein. The profile covers 250,000 or so distinct CDR3 sequences, with approximately 9.2% appearing a single time and approximately 15% taken by the ten largest. The source material was PBMCs. The receptors here all came from a human donor in good health (CMV status not recorded). Some clones in this sample may be carry-over from other donors' samples.

This chain connects TRBV28 to TRBJ2-5, with TRBD1 matching over 9 bases. The germline V gene has CDR1 MDHEN and CDR2 SYDVKM. The V and J ends lost 7 bases and 6 bases, in that order; junction bases with no gene match: 3. CDR3 length: 12 residues. In DNA, the CDR3 is TGTGCCAGCACGACAGGGGGACAGACCCAGTACTTC. This codes for CASTTGGQTQYF.

This clonotype was counted ten times or more. This sequence joins TRBV7-3 and TRBJ1-1; 10 positions match TRBD1. This CDR3 has 13 residues. The V gene's germline CDR1 is SGHTA and CDR2 FQGTGA. V lost 5 bases, J lost 3 bases, and 0 bases stayed unmatched. The CDR3 spells CASSGQGDTEAFF. The CDR3, as DNA: TGTGCCAGCAGCGGACAGGGGGACACTGAAGCTTTCTTT.

This clonotype has just a few counts. This chain joins TRBV7-2 and TRBJ1-1, with D maybe TRBD1 (5 bases). Germline V lookup: CDR1 SGHTA, CDR2 FQGNSA. Trimming removed 3 bases from V and 5 bases from J, with 19 bases in between. This CDR3 is 16 amino acids long. For the CDR3, the DNA is TGTGCCAGCAGCTTTCGGGGGAGGGCGCGGGGGACTGAAGCTTTCTTT. Amino acids: CASSFRGRARGTEAFF.

This chain links TRBV23-1 with TRBJ2-7; no definite D call. TRBV23-1 is annotated as an ORF whose role is uncertain. The CDR3 runs 12 residues. V was shortened by 4 bases and J by 4 bases, with 8 bases between the two germline ends. CDR3 nucleotides: TGCGCCAGCAGTCCTCGGAAATACGAGCAGTACTTC. The encoded protein is CASSPRKYEQYF.

There are many counts of this clonotype. The rearrangement joins TRBV6-2 or TRBV6-3 to TRBJ2-3; 12 bases are a match to TRBD2. The CDR3 is 17 amino acids. Germline lookup yields CDR1 MNHEY and CDR2 SVGEGT. V dropped 6 bases and J dropped 0; count of bases not matched to a gene: 7. CDR3 protein: CASSTGTSGFSTDTQYF. The CDR3 coding sequence is TGTGCCAGCAGCACCGGGACTAGCGGGTTTAGCACAGATACGCAGTATTTT.

This clonotype has a count of ten or more. The V call is TRBV11-2, the J call TRBJ2-3; 13 nucleotides agree with TRBD2. The CDR3 length is 16 residues. Germline V CDR1 and CDR2: SGHAT, FQNNGV. The V and J ends lost 2 bases and 8 bases, in that order; junction bases with no gene match: 7. The chain's CDR3 is CASSLHGTSGTGTQYF. For the CDR3, the DNA is TGTGCCAGCAGCTTACACGGGACTAGCGGGACTGGTACGCAGTATTTT.

The CDR3 protein is CSARLWPQGKGGYTF. The CDR3 coding sequence is TGCAGTGCTAGGCTATGGCCGCAGGGTAAAGGTGGCTACACCTTC. This chain joins TRBV20-1 and TRBJ1-2; TRBD1 is a possible D gene (5 bases). Germline V lookup: CDR1 DFQATT, CDR2 SNEGSKA (reference sequence). With 3 bases removed from V and 7 bases from J, the gap between germline ends came to 21 bases. The CDR3 covers 15 residues.

This clonotype showed up many times. CDR3 DNA sequence: TGTGCCAGCCGAACTAGCCTCACTAACACCGGGGAGCTGTTTTTT. Protein sequence: CASRTSLTNTGELFF. J is TRBJ2-2 and V is TRBV7-2; TRBD2 might be the D (6 bases). Trimming took off 8 bases at V and 2 bases at J, with 15 bases between the two ends. Germline V CDR1 and CDR2: SGHTA, FQGNSA. The CDR3 length is 15 residues.

This clonotype was counted ten times or more. The rearrangement uses TRBV10-3 and TRBJ2-7; a weak D match, TRBD2 (6 bases). V lost 2 bases to trimming and J lost 3 bases, with 11 bases between them. This CDR3 is 14 amino acids long. Germline V lookup: CDR1 ENHRY, CDR2 SYGVKD. The CDR3 protein is CAISESGLVYEQYF. The CDR3 region has the DNA TGTGCCATCAGTGAGAGCGGGCTGGTCTACGAGCAGTACTTC.

At least ten counts were recorded for this clonotype. The chain joins TRBV7-2 to TRBJ2-7; tentatively, D is TRBD2 (5 bases). Deletions cut 2 bases from V and 4 bases from J, with 21 bases between. The CDR3 extends over 17 amino acids. CDR1 and CDR2 from the germline V gene are SGHTA and FQGNSA. The chain's CDR3 is CASSLRGLGLGIYEQYF. The CDR3 nucleotides read TGTGCCAGCAGCTTACGGGGTTTGGGCTTGGGTATTTACGAGCAGTACTTC. The full variable domain, in which reference TRBV7-2 and TRBJ2-7 provide the parts outside the CDR3, is GAGVSQSPSNKVTEKGKDVELRCDPISGHTALYWYRQSLGQGLEFLIYFQGNSAPDKSGLPSDRFSAERTGGSVSTLTIQRTQQEDSAVYLCASSLRGLGLGIYEQYFGPGTRLTVT.

This clonotype was seen many times. The chain has TRBV6-2 or TRBV6-3 and TRBJ2-1; the D is unclear. Deletions cut 2 bases from V and 5 bases from J, with 7 bases between. This CDR3 comprises 13 residues. Germline assignment: CDR1 MNHEY and CDR2 SVGEGT. CDR3 loop: CASSYKEHNEQFF. The CDR3 nucleotides read TGTGCCAGCAGTTACAAGGAGCACAATGAGCAGTTCTTC.

This clonotype has ten or more counts. The chain joins TRBV5-6 to TRBJ2-1, with D tentatively TRBD1 or TRBD2 (6 bases each). The V gene's germline CDR1 is SGHDT and CDR2 YYEEEE. Trimming removed 4 bases at V and 0 bases at J, with 17 bases between. The CDR3 is 17 residues long. CDR3 amino acids: CASSLDKGGGSYNEQFF. In DNA, the CDR3 is TGTGCCAGCAGCCTAGATAAGGGGGGTGGCTCCTACAATGAGCAGTTCTTC.

This clonotype came up a few times. This sequence joins TRBV24-1 and TRBJ2-3; D is uncertain. Germline CDR1 is KGHDR and CDR2 is SFDVKD. The CDR3 spans 12 residues. V lost 1 base, J lost 6 bases, and 4 bases lay in between. Here the CDR3 reads CATSDFGDTQYF. Written as DNA, the CDR3 is TGTGCCACCAGTGATTTCGGTGATACGCAGTATTTT.